Included here is one T cell receptor beta chain sequence, with context. It lacks a known antigen. Per-base quality was not reported, and no clone a single base away is much larger than it. Measured from the cysteine to the phenylalanine, the CDR3 is 13 residues long. Here the CDR3 DNA is all that survives: 39 bases in frame from base 1. Trimming takes 8 bases from V and 2 bases from J, and the germline ends sit 12 bases apart. This sample is part of a study of blood T cell repertoires in COVID-19 (dated by TCRdb to the early 2020s). About the investigation overall: Samples covering the acute and convalescent phases of COVID-19 were provided by collaborators in the United States, Italy and Spain. The material from the prospective study consisted of cDNA or gDNA derived from T cells, B-cell-depleted T cells, or PBMCs. Subjects who had been exposed to COVID-19, were actively infected with it, or had recovered from it provided the deeply sampled blood TCRbeta repertoires that made up the dataset. The repertoires were made available in a free public database intended to serve as a resource for research on the immune response to SARS-CoV-2. Samples came from the ongoing ImmuneRACE study (first 160 participants) plus 1,254 subjects from 6 global collaborators. Sample metadata almost always included a de-identified subject ID, COVID-19 status, age in years and sex. Where HLA class I and class II types were available, the types were taken from metadata supplied by the sample provider, not from assay-based typing.

The paper's findings and limits, for the study overall: The amount of clinical and demographic metadata varied by source and participant and was provided uncurated.

TCRbeta CDR3 regions were amplified from genomic DNA by means of the immunoSEQ Assay, a bias-controlled multiplex PCR. The paper's processing steps were these. The number of nucleated cells in each sample was estimated from the amplification of reference gene primers within the assay. Sequence reads were collapsed and filtered to measure the absolute abundance of every unique TCRbeta CDR3 rearrangement. Productive Simpson clonality was computed per sample as the square root of Simpson's diversity index over productive rearrangements. As stored in TCRdb, this immuneACCESS dataset retains in-frame rearrangements with V and J assigned. A fraction of the clones does not appear; measured against another copy, unresolved V genes explain less than half of the discrepancy, and the remainder lacks a known reason. V, J and clone size derive from that table, while D and trimming were established from the DNA sequence. The sample has roughly 250,000 clones on record, roughly 91% of them singletons. About 0.8% of the sample belongs to the ten largest clones.

The collaborating institutions used their own protocols to collect whole blood in K2EDTA tubes. For TCRbeta analysis, collaborators shipped samples as frozen whole blood, isolated PBMCs, or DNA extracted from either of those sample types. This TCR was recovered from a man aged 25 to 40 with acute or convalescent COVID-19. Sequenced sample: peripheral blood. The chain was built from TRBV12-3 or TRBV12-4 and TRBJ2-5; the D gene is possibly TRBD1, with 7 bases matching. The CDR3 reads as follows: CASAGTAQETQYF. The sequenced DNA: TGTGCCAGCGCGGGGACAGCACAAGAGACCCAGTACTTC.